The clone carrying this T cell receptor (beta chain) was detected a few times. J gave up 2 bases and V 1 base, and 2 bases lay outside the gene matches. Looked up from germline, CDR1 is SGHRS and CDR2 is YFSETQ. CDR3 size: 14 residues. MiXCR was run by TCRdb on the 5' RACE reads, yielding one entry per CDR3 protein. The table shows over 95,000 distinct CDR3 sequences, with about a tenth occurring only once. This specimen comes from a study of spatial heterogeneity in lung cancer. As for time point: blood at routine non-recurrence follow-up after resection. This TCR derives from a female donor with early-stage non-small cell lung cancer. The specimen comprised PBMCs, sampled at follow-up. This chain uses TRBV5-1 with TRBJ2-7, with TRBD2 identical over 8 bases. CDR3 sequence reads: CASSLTSGTYEQYV. CDR3 bases: TGCGCCAGCAGCTTGACTAGCGGAACCTACGAGCAGTACGTC.